The 13 T cell receptor beta chains in this list originate from one sample, sequenced in a study of control samples from healthy donors and cancer patients. Only in-frame clones appear in the TCRdb table, and some are missing; sequencing was by immunoSEQ multiplex PCR. The data hold 90,000 or so clones, with 88% observed a single time. The source material was blood. These receptor sequences come from a woman between 65 and 79 years old in good health.

The count of this clone is one. V and J are TRBV7-9 and TRBJ1-5; no definite D call. Germline V CDR1 and CDR2: SEHNR, FQNEAQ (reference sequence). Trimming took 5 bases from V and 6 from J, leaving 8 bases between them. The length of the CDR3 is 12 residues. The CDR3 DNA follows: TGTGCCAGCAGCCGCGAGGGTCAGCCCCAGCATTTT. This translates into CASSREGQPQHF.

The chain employs TRBV6-5 and TRBJ2-2; D is undetermined. From germline, CDR1 is MNHEY and CDR2 SVGAGI. The V end was cut by 4 bases, the J end by 1 base, with 10 bases between. The length of the CDR3 is 15 residues. The CDR3 DNA follows: TGTGCCAGCAGTTCCGGCGGTCTGAACACCGGGGAGCTGTTTTTT. It specifies CASSSGGLNTGELFF.

The CDR3: CASSPYGSNQPQHF. CDR3 bases: TGTGCCAGTAGTCCCTACGGTAGCAATCAGCCCCAGCATTTT. The chain carries TRBV19 and TRBJ1-5, with unresolved D. The CDR3 extends over 14 amino acids. Trimming removed 5 bases from V and 0 bases from J, with 8 bases in between. From germline, CDR1 is LNHDA and CDR2 SQIVND (reference sequence).

This clone was detected only once. This rearrangement joins TRBV5-1 to TRBJ2-2; a possible D gene is TRBD2 (5 bases). V gave up 2 bases and J gave up 6 bases, with 5 bases separating them. The CDR3 has 12 amino acids. Germline CDR1 reads SGHRS; CDR2 reads YFSETQ. DNA for the CDR3: TGCGCCAGCAGCTTCGGGGCCGGGGAGCTGTTTTTT. The encoded protein is CASSFGAGELFF.

The rearrangement links TRBV5-1 to TRBJ1-5; no clear D. This CDR3 region has 15 residues. The germline V gene has CDR1 SGHRS and CDR2 YFSETQ. V dropped 5 bases and J dropped 0 bases, with 12 bases sitting between them. CDR3 nucleotide sequence: TGCGCCAGCAGATCGACAACTAATAGCAATCAGCCCCAGCATTTT. This sequence encodes CASRSTTNSNQPQHF.

This clone was counted once. The chain carries TRBV5-6 and TRBJ1-1; D is perhaps TRBD1 (6 bases). Trimming took 4 bases from V and 3 from J, leaving 13 bases between them. Germline CDR1 reads SGHDT; CDR2 reads YYEEEE. The CDR3 sequence is 14 residues long. CDR3 sequence (DNA): TGTGCCAGCAGCCGTCAAAGGGGGGACACTGAAGCTTTCTTT. It translates to CASSRQRGDTEAFF.

The genes are TRBV29-1 and TRBJ2-1; D not resolved. CDR3 length: 13 amino acids. From germline, CDR1 is SQVTM and CDR2 ANQGSEA. With 3 bases removed from V and 6 bases from J, the gap between germline ends came to 12 bases. The DNA for the CDR3 is TGCAGCGTTGATCTTGAGTTCCCCAATGAGCAGTTCTTC. Translating gives CSVDLEFPNEQFF.

V usage is TRBV18 and J usage is TRBJ1-2; 7 nucleotides agree with TRBD1. In germline, CDR1 is KGHSH, CDR2 LQKENI. The CDR3 totals 18 residues. V trimming: 5 bases; J trimming: 0 bases; junction bases outside the gene matches: 15. Here the CDR3 DNA reads TGTGCCAGCTCATTCACTCTACCGGGACAGAAAGCTAACTATGGCTACACCTTC. This encodes CASSFTLPGQKANYGYTF.

In this sample, this clone turned up a few times. The V and J genes are TRBV18 and TRBJ1-5; no clear D gene. V lost 6 bases, J lost 0 bases, and 6 bases lay in between. The CDR3 spans 13 residues. Germline V gene lookup returns CDR1 KGHSH and CDR2 LQKENI. The CDR3, as DNA: TGTGCCAGCTCGGAGAATAGCAATCAGCCCCAGCATTTT. Protein: CASSENSNQPQHF. The full variable domain, with the rest looked up from reference TRBV18 and TRBJ1-5, is NAGVMQNPRHLVRRRGQEARLRCSPMKGHSHVYWYRQLPEEGLKFMVYLQKENIIDESGMPKERFSAEFPKEGPSILRIQQVVRGDSAAYFCASSENSNQPQHFGDGTRLSIL.

This clone was observed a few times. The chain joins TRBV6-5 to TRBJ1-3; perhaps TRBD1 as D (6 bases). CDR3 length: 15 amino acids. Germline V gene lookup returns CDR1 MNHEY and CDR2 SVGAGI. The ends were cut back, 6 bases at V and 0 bases at J, with 12 bases in the middle. In DNA form, the CDR3 reads TGTGCCAGCAGCAAGGGGGGCAGCTCTGGAAACACCATATATTTT. This translates into CASSKGGSSGNTIYF.

The chain couples TRBV20-1 to TRBJ1-5; D is unresolved. Trimming stripped 5 bases from V and 5 bases from J, with 4 bases between. Germline values: CDR1 DFQATT, CDR2 SNEGSKA (reference sequence). The length of the CDR3 is 10 residues. DNA of the CDR3: TGCAGTGCTGGGGATCAGCCCCAGCATTTT. Protein sequence: CSAGDQPQHF.

V usage is TRBV29-1 and J usage is TRBJ2-7; 7 nucleotides agree with TRBD1. The CDR3 is made up of 13 amino acids. The V segment lost 3 bases and the J segment 6 bases; nucleotides outside the gene matches: 8. The germline gives CDR1 SQVTM, CDR2 ANQGSEA. CDR3 loop: CSVEELQGFEQYF. The CDR3, as DNA: TGCAGCGTTGAGGAATTACAGGGGTTCGAGCAGTACTTC.

This rearrangement joins TRBV11-3 to TRBJ2-2; 9 nucleotides match TRBD1. Germline V gene data show CDR1 as SGHNT and CDR2 as YENEEA. The CDR3 is 15 amino acids. Unmatched junction bases numbered 5, after V lost 4 bases and J lost 5 bases. CDR3 bases: TGTGCCAGCAGCTCCGGACAGGGGAAGACCGGGGAGCTGTTTTTT. Translation: CASSSGQGKTGELFF.